This T cell receptor beta chain was captured by sequencing in a study of long-term antiretroviral therapy in people with HIV. Study-wide background: The 2015 immediate-ART recommendation was preceded by the earliest samples by about a decade. Study conclusions and caveats: Transplant donor controls retained higher diversity, though diversity increased after ART.

Sequencing relied on immunoSEQ assay v3.0, run at survey level. Data came from immunoSEQ multiplex PCR; TCRdb stores just in-frame clones and leaves some out. The table lists more than 35,000 clones, 80% to 90% of them singletons. For this clone: Its antigen is undetermined.

The CDR3 consists of 15 residues. The germline gives CDR1 SGHRS, CDR2 YFSETQ. After removal of 4 bases from V and 7 bases from J, the junction contained 8 bases not matched to a gene. The rearrangement links TRBV5-1 to TRBJ1-4; 9 positions match TRBD1. The TCR comes from a man younger than 30 with HIV. Sequenced material: unsorted PBMCs, taken 2.2 years after starting antiretroviral therapy. CDR3 in amino acids: CASSLAGTGFEKLFF. CDR3 sequence (DNA): TGCGCCAGCAGCCTAGCCGGGACAGGGTTTGAAAAACTGTTTTTT.